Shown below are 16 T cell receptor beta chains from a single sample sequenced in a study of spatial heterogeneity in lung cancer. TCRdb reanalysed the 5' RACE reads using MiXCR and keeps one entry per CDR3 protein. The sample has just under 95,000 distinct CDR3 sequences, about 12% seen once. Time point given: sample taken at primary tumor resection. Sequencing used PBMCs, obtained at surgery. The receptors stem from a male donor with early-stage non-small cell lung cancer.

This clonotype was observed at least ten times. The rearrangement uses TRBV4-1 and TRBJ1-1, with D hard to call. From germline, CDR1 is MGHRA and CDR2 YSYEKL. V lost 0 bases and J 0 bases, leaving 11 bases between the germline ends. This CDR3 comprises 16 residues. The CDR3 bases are TGCGCCAGCAGCCAAGATCTCGGGAATATGAACACTGAAGCTTTCTTT. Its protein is CASSQDLGNMNTEAFF.

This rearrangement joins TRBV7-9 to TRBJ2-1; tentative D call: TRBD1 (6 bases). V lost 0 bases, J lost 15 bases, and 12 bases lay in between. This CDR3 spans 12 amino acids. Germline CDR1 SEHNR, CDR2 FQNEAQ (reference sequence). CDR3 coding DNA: TGTGCCAGCAGCTTAGCAACAGGGTCCCCGTTCTTC. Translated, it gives CASSLATGSPFF.

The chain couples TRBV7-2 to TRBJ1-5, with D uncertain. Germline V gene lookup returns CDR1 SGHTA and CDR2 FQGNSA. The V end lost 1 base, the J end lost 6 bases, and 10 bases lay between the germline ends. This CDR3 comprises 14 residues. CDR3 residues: CASSLVRAAQPQHF. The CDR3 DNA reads TGTGCCAGCAGCTTAGTTAGGGCGGCTCAGCCCCAGCATTTT.

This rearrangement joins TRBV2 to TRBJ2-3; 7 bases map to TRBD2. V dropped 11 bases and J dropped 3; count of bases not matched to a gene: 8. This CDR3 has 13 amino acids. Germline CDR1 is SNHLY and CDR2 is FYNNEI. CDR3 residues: CAGRSGTTDTQYF. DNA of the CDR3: TGTGCCGGGCGGAGCGGGACTACAGATACGCAGTATTTT.

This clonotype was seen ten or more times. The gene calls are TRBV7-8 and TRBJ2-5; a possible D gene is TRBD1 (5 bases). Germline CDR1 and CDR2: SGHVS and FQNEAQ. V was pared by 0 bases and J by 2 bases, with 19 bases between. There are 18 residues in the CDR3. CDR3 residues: CASSLAQVGQDRQETQYF. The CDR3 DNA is TGTGCCAGCAGCTTAGCGCAAGTGGGGCAGGACCGGCAAGAGACCCAGTACTTC. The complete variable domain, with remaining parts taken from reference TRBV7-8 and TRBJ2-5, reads GAGVSQSPRYKVAKRGQDVALRCDPISGHVSLFWYQQALGQGPEFLTYFQNEAQLDKSGLPSDRFFAERPEGSVSTLKIQRTQQEDSAVYLCASSLAQVGQDRQETQYFGPGTRLLVL.

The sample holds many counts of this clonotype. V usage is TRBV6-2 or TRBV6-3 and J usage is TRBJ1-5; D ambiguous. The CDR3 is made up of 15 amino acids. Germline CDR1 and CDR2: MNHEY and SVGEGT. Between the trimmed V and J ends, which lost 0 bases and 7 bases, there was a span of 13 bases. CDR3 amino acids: CASSYSSLGVQPQHF. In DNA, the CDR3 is TGTGCCAGCAGTTACTCGAGTTTGGGCGTCCAGCCCCAGCATTTT.

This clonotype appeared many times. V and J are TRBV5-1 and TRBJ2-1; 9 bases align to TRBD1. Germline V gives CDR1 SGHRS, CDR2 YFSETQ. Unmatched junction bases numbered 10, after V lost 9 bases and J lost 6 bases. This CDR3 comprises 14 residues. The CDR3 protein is CATNPGQGRNEQFF. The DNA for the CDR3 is TGCGCCACAAATCCGGGACAGGGACGCAATGAGCAGTTCTTC.

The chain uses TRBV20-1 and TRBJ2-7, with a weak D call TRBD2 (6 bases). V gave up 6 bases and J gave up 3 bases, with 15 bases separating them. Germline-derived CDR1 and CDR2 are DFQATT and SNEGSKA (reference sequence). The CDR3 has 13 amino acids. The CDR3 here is CSAGGLTIYEQYF. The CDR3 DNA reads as TGCAGTGCGGGGGGACTGACTATCTACGAGCAGTACTTC.

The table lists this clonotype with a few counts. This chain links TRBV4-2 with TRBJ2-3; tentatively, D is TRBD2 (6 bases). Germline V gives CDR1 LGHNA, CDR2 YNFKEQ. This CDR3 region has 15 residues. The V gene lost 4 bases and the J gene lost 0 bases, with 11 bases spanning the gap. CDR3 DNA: TGTGCCAGCAGCCCCCAGCGGGCAAGCACAGATACGCAGTATTTT. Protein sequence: CASSPQRASTDTQYF.

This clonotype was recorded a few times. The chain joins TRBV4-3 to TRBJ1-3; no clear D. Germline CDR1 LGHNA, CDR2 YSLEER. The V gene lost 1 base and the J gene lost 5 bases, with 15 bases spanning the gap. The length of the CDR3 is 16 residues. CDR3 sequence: CASSQVSAGLRNTIYF. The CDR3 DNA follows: TGCGCCAGCAGCCAAGTGTCGGCAGGCCTGAGAAACACCATATATTTT.

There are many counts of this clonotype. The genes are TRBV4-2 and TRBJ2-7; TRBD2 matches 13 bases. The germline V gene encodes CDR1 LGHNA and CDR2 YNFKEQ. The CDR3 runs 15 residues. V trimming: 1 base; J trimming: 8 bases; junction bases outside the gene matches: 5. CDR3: CASSQAGTSGAQQYF. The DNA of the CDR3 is TGTGCCAGCAGCCAAGCCGGGACTAGCGGGGCCCAGCAGTACTTC.

CDR3 sequence reads: CATSRAQGLFNQPQHF. CDR3 DNA sequence: TGTGCCACCAGCAGAGCCCAGGGCCTATTCAATCAGCCCCAGCATTTT. The J gene is TRBJ1-5, the V gene TRBV15, with a possible D match to TRBD1 (5 bases). This CDR3 has 16 residues. V lost 1 base and J lost 3, with 13 bases in between. Germline values: CDR1 LNHNV, CDR2 YYDKDF (reference sequence).

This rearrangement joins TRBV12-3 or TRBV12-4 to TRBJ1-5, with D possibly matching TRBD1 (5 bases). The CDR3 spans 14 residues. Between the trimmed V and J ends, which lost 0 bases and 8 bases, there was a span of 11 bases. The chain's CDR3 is CASSLAGGLKPQHF. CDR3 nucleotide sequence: TGTGCCAGCAGTTTAGCGGGGGGGTTGAAGCCCCAGCATTTT.

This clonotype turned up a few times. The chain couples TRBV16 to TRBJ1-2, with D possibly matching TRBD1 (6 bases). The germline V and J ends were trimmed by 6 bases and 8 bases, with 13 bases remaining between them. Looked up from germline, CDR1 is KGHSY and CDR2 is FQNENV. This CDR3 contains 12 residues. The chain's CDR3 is CASSPDRLGYTF. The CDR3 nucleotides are TGTGCCAGCAGTCCGGACAGACTGGGCTACACCTTC.

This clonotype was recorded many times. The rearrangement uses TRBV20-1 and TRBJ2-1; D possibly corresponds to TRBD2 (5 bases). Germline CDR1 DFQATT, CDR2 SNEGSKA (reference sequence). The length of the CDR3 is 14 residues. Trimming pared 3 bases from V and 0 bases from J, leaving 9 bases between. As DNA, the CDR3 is TGCAGTGCTAGGAGGGTGAGCTCCTACAATGAGCAGTTCTTC. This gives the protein CSARRVSSYNEQFF.

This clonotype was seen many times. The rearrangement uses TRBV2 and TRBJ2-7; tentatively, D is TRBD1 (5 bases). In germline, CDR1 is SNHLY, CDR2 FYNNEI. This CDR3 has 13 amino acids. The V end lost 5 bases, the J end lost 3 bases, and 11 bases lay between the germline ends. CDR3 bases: TGTGCCAGCAGTCAGGGTAGGGGCTACGAGCAGTACTTC. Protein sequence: CASSQGRGYEQYF.